This entry is about one T cell receptor beta chain. It lacks a known antigen. Base qualities are not provided; no much larger clone lies one nucleotide away. Systemically healthy Caucasian individuals from Russia, around 39 in total and aged about 6 to 100 years, were included as donors. Each donor gave ten milliliters of peripheral blood, drawn into EDTA-treated Vacutainer tubes. PBMCs were isolated by Ficoll-Paque density-gradient centrifugation, with at least 6 million obtained per sample. Trizol reagent was used to extract total RNA from PBMCs, with at least 5 micrograms per sample. The percentages of naive CD45RAhigh/CD27high T cells were determined by flow cytometry on a PBMC aliquot from every donor. The data were obtained in a study of blood T cells in healthy people across ages (dated by TCRdb to the mid-2010s). In terms of the full investigation: In model experiments, template switching captured about one uniquely barcoded TCR beta cDNA molecule for every two T cells. Age-related changes in TCR beta repertoire diversity were measured in the study by deep sequencing normalized with unique cDNA molecular identifiers. The donors were divided into four age groups: young (average roughly 17 years), middle-aged (about 39), aged (62) and long-lived (around 80). To avoid experimental bias, donors of different ages were randomly spread across the sequencing lanes. The study analyzed two additional independent replicas of 1 million unique cDNA reads from the same blood draw for two donors, one aged 18 to 30 and one aged 80 or older.

Receptors were amplified or captured by 5' RACE. The data were produced on an Illumina HiSeq 2500. The second PCR ran for about 6 to 11 cycles and used a J-beta primer mix along with a sample-barcoded 5' primer. A unique molecular identifier was introduced onto each TCR beta cDNA molecule by a template-switch 5' adaptor carrying 12 random nucleotides. At least 2.5 million CDR3-containing paired-end reads were obtained from each sample. All of the RNA was converted into first-strand cDNA using the Mint cDNA synthesis kit, with a TRBC-specific oligonucleotide serving as the primer. All cDNA was treated with uracil-DNA glycosylase and then went through a first 18-cycle PCR with the universal primers M1SS and BC2_uni_R. The study's processing was this. For normalization, 1 million high-quality reads were randomly selected from each sample, with every read carrying a distinct molecular identifier. Instead of being binned into consensus sequences, reads that shared molecular identifiers were thrown out. MiTCR, run with a Q25 quality threshold and the strictest error-elimination algorithm, handled CDR3 identification, clonotype clustering and error correction. A nonparametric unseen species model with Euler transformation was used to estimate a lower bound on total TCR beta diversity. TCRdb applied fastp at Q25 and MiXCR to the public reads, then kept only in-frame beta chains. Rows are combined by CDR3 protein, so each entry shows the most common genes and DNA. The V and J calls follow TCRdb's processing rather than the paper's. In this sample the table shows fewer than 800,000 distinct CDR3 sequences, approximately 50% of which occur a single time. Jointly, the top ten make up roughly 30% of the sample.

From its cysteine to its phenylalanine, the CDR3 spans 16 amino acids. Only the CDR3 region is kept as DNA, spanning 48 bases read in frame from base 1. From a lookup of the germline V gene, CDR1 and CDR2 are LGHNA and YNFKEQ. After removal of 3 bases from V and 6 bases from J, the junction retains 10 bases not matched to a gene. Study-wide conclusions, independent of this receptor: Observed TCR beta diversity correlated strongly with the percentage of naive T cells measured by flow cytometry. Donor CMV infection status was unknown, potentially confounding age-related changes in expanded clonotypes. Estimates of total diversity based on one million sequenced T cells were regarded as lower bounds and as underestimates. Compared with the aged group, the long-lived group had more naive CD4+ T cells, fewer expanded clones and increased TCR diversity, suggesting age selection. As age increased, observed TCR beta diversity per million T cells dropped in a roughly linear way, and a significant reduction was already evident by age 40. Bulk unsorted PBMC profiling prevented conclusive comparison of naive and antigen-experienced compartments.

The TCR was taken from a woman aged 55-69 years in good health. The sequencing input was blood. The V and J genes are TRBV4-2 and TRBJ2-3; TRBD1 matches 9 bases in the middle. The CDR3 reads CASSQGQGWSVDTQYF. The DNA reads TGTGCCAGCAGCCAGGGACAGGGTTGGTCGGTGGATACGCAGTATTTT.